The 25 T cell receptor beta chains listed next were all sequenced from one sample in a study of CD8 T cells in Susac syndrome. cDNA came from around 0.5 to 1 ug RNA primed by random hexamers. TCRdb re-called the immunoSEQ multiplex PCR reads through MiXCR, storing one row per CDR3 protein. The sample shows under 200,000 distinct CDR3 sequences, 75% to 95% of them seen only once. Sequences were obtained from CD4+ T cells from PBMCs. The source of these receptors is a human donor with Susac syndrome.

This chain connects TRBV18 to TRBJ1-4, with 10 nucleotides matching TRBD1. The germline gives CDR1 KGHSH, CDR2 LQKENI. The CDR3 contains 18 residues. Trimming took 2 bases from V and 7 from J; bases not matched to a gene: 13. The CDR3 sequence: CASSPVPGQGHGGEKLFF. CDR3 coding DNA: TGTGCCAGCTCACCAGTGCCGGGACAGGGGCATGGCGGTGAAAAACTGTTTTTT. Based on the CDR3 plus reference TRBV18 and TRBJ1-4, the full variable domain is NAGVMQNPRHLVRRRGQEARLRCSPMKGHSHVYWYRQLPEEGLKFMVYLQKENIIDESGMPKERFSAEFPKEGPSILRIQQVVRGDSAAYFCASSPVPGQGHGGEKLFFGSGTQLSVL.

The V gene is TRBV10-3, the J gene TRBJ1-2, with TRBD1 matching 7 bases. This CDR3 contains 12 residues. CDR1 is ENHRY, CDR2 SYGVKD, per germline. V shed 9 bases and J 5 bases; nucleotides not matched to a gene: 6. The CDR3 here is CAMRTGDYGYTF. CDR3 nucleotide sequence: TGTGCCATGCGGACAGGAGATTATGGCTACACCTTC.

This clonotype appeared a single time. The rearrangement links TRBV5-1 to TRBJ2-1, with 9 bases matching TRBD2. V lost 5 bases to trimming and J lost 9 bases; unmatched junction nucleotides: 12. CDR1 is SGHRS and CDR2 is YFSETQ in the germline V gene. The CDR3 sequence is 15 residues long. For the CDR3, the DNA is TGCGCCAGCAGTAAAGGGCGGGAGGGCCGGGGTGAGCAGTTCTTC. Amino acid sequence: CASSKGREGRGEQFF.

This clonotype was recorded once. The V and J genes are TRBV30 and TRBJ2-5, with D maybe TRBD2 (5 bases). The CDR3 is made up of 12 amino acids. Germline-derived CDR1 and CDR2 are GTSNPN and SVGIG (reference sequence). V dropped 4 bases and J dropped 5 bases, with 11 bases sitting between them. Here the CDR3 DNA reads TGTGCCTGGACTGGGTCGGGGGAGACCCAGTACTTC. This sequence encodes CAWTGSGETQYF.

This rearrangement joins TRBV6-1 to TRBJ1-4; D might be TRBD1 (5 bases). Germline V gene lookup returns CDR1 MNHNS and CDR2 SASEGT. Trimming shortened V by 4 bases and J by 5 bases, and 11 bases separated the two germline ends. The CDR3 consists of 14 residues. The CDR3 region has the DNA TGTGCCAGCAGTGGCCGGGACGGGAATGAAAAACTGTTTTTT. Translating gives CASSGRDGNEKLFF.

The J gene is TRBJ1-1, the V gene TRBV19; 7 bases map to TRBD1. V was pared by 6 bases and J by 1 base, with 8 bases of the junction left unmatched. Looked up from germline, CDR1 is LNHDA and CDR2 is SQIVND (reference sequence). The CDR3 length is 15 residues. The CDR3 coding sequence is TGTGCCAGTAGCGACAGGGATTCAGGGAACACTGAAGCTTTCTTT. This encodes CASSDRDSGNTEAFF. The full variable domain, with the rest looked up from reference TRBV19 and TRBJ1-1, is DGGITQSPKYLFRKEGQNVTLSCEQNLNHDAMYWYRQDPGQGLRLIYYSQIVNDFQKGDIAEGYSVSREKKESFPLTVTSAQKNPTAFYLCASSDRDSGNTEAFFGQGTRLTVV.

The chain uses TRBV5-4 and TRBJ1-4; 8 nucleotides match TRBD1. This CDR3 is built from 15 residues. Germline CDR1 and CDR2: SGHNT and YYREEE (reference sequence). After removal of 4 bases from V and 5 bases from J, the junction contained 7 bases not matched to a gene. CDR3 in DNA: TGTGCCAGCAGCCGGAGGGGACAGGCAAATGAAAAACTGTTTTTT. Its protein is CASSRRGQANEKLFF.

This chain's CDR3 is CAWSVRGYGELFF. DNA for the CDR3: TGTGCCTGGAGTGTAAGAGGGTACGGGGAGCTGTTTTTT. The chain is built from TRBV30 and TRBJ2-2; a possible D gene is TRBD2 (5 bases). Germline lookup yields CDR1 GTSNPN and CDR2 SVGIG (reference sequence). The CDR3 is 13 amino acids. V was shortened by 0 bases and J by 7 bases, with 9 bases between the two germline ends.

V gene TRBV14 combines with J gene TRBJ2-2, with TRBD1 matching over 11 bases. This CDR3 comprises 16 residues. The germline gives CDR1 SGHDN, CDR2 FVKESK. Trimming removed 5 bases from V and 2 bases from J; junction bases left unmatched: 4. For the CDR3, the DNA is TGTGCCAGCAGCATGAGGACAGGGGGCAACACCGGGGAGCTGTTTTTT. It encodes CASSMRTGGNTGELFF. Based on the CDR3 plus reference TRBV14 and TRBJ2-2, the full variable domain is EAGVTQFPSHSVIEKGQTVTLRCDPISGHDNLYWYRRVMGKEIKFLLHFVKESKQDESGMPNNRFLAERTGGTYSTLKVQPAELEDSGVYFCASSMRTGGNTGELFFGEGSRLTVL.

The chain employs TRBV5-1 and TRBJ2-3, with TRBD2 matching 9 bases. The CDR3 covers 16 residues. The germline gives CDR1 SGHRS, CDR2 YFSETQ. With V trimmed by 0 bases and J by 8 bases, 10 bases remained unmatched. The CDR3 bases are TGCGCCAGCAGCTTGGGGACTAGCGACAAACATGTTACGCAGTATTTT. Translation gives CASSLGTSDKHVTQYF.

V usage is TRBV7-9 and J usage is TRBJ2-5, with 13 bases lining up with TRBD2. The CDR3 is made up of 16 amino acids. J gave up 2 bases and V 5 bases, and 5 bases lay outside the gene matches. Germline V gives CDR1 SEHNR, CDR2 FQNEAQ (reference sequence). In DNA form, the CDR3 reads TGTGCCAGCAGCGAGGGACTAGCGGGACTGCAAGAGACCCAGTACTTC. Encoded protein: CASSEGLAGLQETQYF.

The chain recombines TRBV20-1 with TRBJ2-1, with a weak D call TRBD1 (5 bases). Per germline, CDR1 DFQATT and CDR2 SNEGSKA (reference sequence). This CDR3 spans 14 amino acids. Trimming took off 5 bases at V and 6 bases at J, with 17 bases between the two ends. CDR3 amino acids: CSAPRLRQTNEQFF. In DNA form, the CDR3 reads TGCAGTGCTCCTAGGCTTAGACAGACCAATGAGCAGTTCTTC.

This clonotype was observed once. As DNA, the CDR3 is TGTGCCAGTAGCAAAGACTGGTGGACTGTTTTCAATGAGCAGTTCTTC. Residues: CASSKDWWTVFNEQFF. The V call is TRBV19, the J call TRBJ2-1; a weak D match, TRBD2 (5 bases). The CDR3 has 16 amino acids. Germline CDR1 and CDR2: LNHDA and SQIVND (reference sequence). Trimming cost V 6 bases and J 6 bases, with 21 bases left between them.

The J gene is TRBJ2-6, the V gene TRBV7-8; 8 bases map to TRBD1. The V gene end was trimmed by 4 bases and the J gene end by 4 bases; junction bases not matched to a gene: 12. CDR3 length equals 18 residues. Per germline, CDR1 SGHVS and CDR2 FQNEAQ. CDR3 nucleotides: TGTGCCAGCAGCTCCGGACAGGGTTTAATGAGGGGGGCCAACGTCCTGACTTTC. The encoded protein is CASSSGQGLMRGANVLTF.

The V call is TRBV20-1, the J call TRBJ2-5; unclear D gene. The germline V gene has CDR1 DFQATT and CDR2 SNEGSKA (reference sequence). V lost 3 bases, J lost 2 bases, and 13 bases lay in between. The CDR3 length is 14 residues. CDR3 sequence: CSASRGSVQETQYF. The CDR3 nucleotides read TGCAGTGCTAGTCGCGGCTCGGTTCAAGAGACCCAGTACTTC.

V gene TRBV5-1 combines with J gene TRBJ1-1; no definite D call. Germline assignment: CDR1 SGHRS and CDR2 YFSETQ. The CDR3 has 16 amino acids. Trimming took off 4 bases at V and 0 bases at J, with 16 bases between the two ends. The DNA for the CDR3 is TGCGCCAGCAGCACGGATCCGGGGAATATGAACACTGAAGCTTTCTTT. Translated, it gives CASSTDPGNMNTEAFF.

The DNA for the CDR3 is TGCGCCAGCAGGTCGGACAGTACTAATGAAAAACTGTTTTTT. Translated, it gives CASRSDSTNEKLFF. This chain joins TRBV5-1 and TRBJ1-4, with TRBD1 as a possible D gene (6 bases). Germline V gene lookup returns CDR1 SGHRS and CDR2 YFSETQ. The V gene lost 5 bases and the J gene lost 2 bases, with 10 bases spanning the gap. CDR3 length equals 14 residues.

This sequence joins TRBV10-3 and TRBJ2-7; 7 positions match TRBD1. The CDR3 contains 14 residues. The V segment lost 3 bases and the J segment 2 bases; nucleotides outside the gene matches: 4. The germline CDR1 and CDR2 sequences are ENHRY and SYGVKD. The CDR3 DNA follows: TGTGCCATCAGTGACCTCGGGACAGCCTACGAGCAGTACTTC. This translates into CAISDLGTAYEQYF.

The V and J genes are TRBV29-1 and TRBJ1-4; weak D call: TRBD1 (6 bases). Trimming left V 4 bases short and J 3 bases short, with 9 bases between. CDR3 length equals 13 residues. CDR1 is SQVTM and CDR2 is ANQGSEA in the germline V gene. The chain's CDR3 is CSVGEGANEKLFF. CDR3 nucleotide sequence: TGCAGCGTTGGTGAGGGGGCTAATGAAAAACTGTTTTTT. The whole variable domain, filled in from reference TRBV29-1 and TRBJ1-4, reads SAVISQKPSRDICQRGTSLTIQCQVDSQVTMMFWYRQQPGQSLTLIATANQGSEATYESGFVIDKFPISRPNLTFSTLTVSNMSPEDSSIYLCSVGEGANEKLFFGSGTQLSVL.

In its sample, this clonotype was seen once. The rearrangement uses TRBV24-1 and TRBJ2-5; TRBD1 aligns across 7 bases. Germline CDR1 and CDR2: KGHDR and SFDVKD. The trim removed 2 bases at V and 3 bases at J, leaving 8 bases unmatched. This CDR3 region has 16 residues. The CDR3 reads CATSDSSRTGEETQYF. The CDR3, as DNA: TGTGCCACCAGTGATTCATCCCGGACAGGAGAAGAGACCCAGTACTTC.

This clonotype was observed a single time. The DNA of the CDR3 is TGTGCCAGCAGTCCACAGGCCTTGTACCAAGAGACCCAGTACTTC. It is translated as CASSPQALYQETQYF. The J gene is TRBJ2-5, the V gene TRBV27, with TRBD1 as a possible D gene (5 bases). This CDR3 comprises 15 residues. Germline loops: CDR1 MNHEY, CDR2 SMNVEV (reference sequence). Deletions cut 5 bases from V and 0 bases from J, with 13 bases between.

This sequence joins TRBV19 and TRBJ1-1; 7 bases map to TRBD1. CDR3 length: 14 amino acids. After removal of 7 bases from V and 1 base from J, the junction contained 6 bases not matched to a gene. Germline lookup yields CDR1 LNHDA and CDR2 SQIVND (reference sequence). The CDR3 coding sequence is TGTGCCAGTAAGACCGGGACAGCGAACACTGAAGCTTTCTTT. Its protein product is CASKTGTANTEAFF. The entire variable domain, with the rest obtained from reference TRBV19 and TRBJ1-1, is as follows: DGGITQSPKYLFRKEGQNVTLSCEQNLNHDAMYWYRQDPGQGLRLIYYSQIVNDFQKGDIAEGYSVSREKKESFPLTVTSAQKNPTAFYLCASKTGTANTEAFFGQGTRLTVV.

The chain uses TRBV7-9 and TRBJ2-1; 13 positions agree with TRBD2. V lost 6 bases to trimming and J lost 5 bases; unmatched junction nucleotides: 4. This CDR3 spans 15 amino acids. CDR1 is SEHNR and CDR2 is FQNEAQ in the germline V gene (reference sequence). In DNA form, the CDR3 reads TGTGCCAGCAGACTAGCGGGAGGGATGAACAATGAGCAGTTCTTC. Protein sequence: CASRLAGGMNNEQFF.

V usage is TRBV27 and J usage is TRBJ1-1, with 7 bases aligning to TRBD1. Germline V gives CDR1 MNHEY, CDR2 SMNVEV (reference sequence). V dropped 3 bases and J dropped 2; count of bases not matched to a gene: 12. This CDR3 has 17 amino acids. In nucleotides, the CDR3 is TGTGCCAGCAGTTTCCGCCCTCGGGACAGTACCAACACTGAAGCTTTCTTT. Protein: CASSFRPRDSTNTEAFF.

The rearrangement uses TRBV28 and TRBJ2-2; D gene uncertain. Germline CDR1 and CDR2: MDHEN and SYDVKM. The CDR3 consists of 15 residues. Trimming pared 6 bases from V and 4 bases from J, leaving 15 bases between. The CDR3 nucleotides are TGTGCCAGCAGCAATCCCCAATCTTTCACCGGGGAGCTGTTTTTT. It is translated as CASSNPQSFTGELFF.